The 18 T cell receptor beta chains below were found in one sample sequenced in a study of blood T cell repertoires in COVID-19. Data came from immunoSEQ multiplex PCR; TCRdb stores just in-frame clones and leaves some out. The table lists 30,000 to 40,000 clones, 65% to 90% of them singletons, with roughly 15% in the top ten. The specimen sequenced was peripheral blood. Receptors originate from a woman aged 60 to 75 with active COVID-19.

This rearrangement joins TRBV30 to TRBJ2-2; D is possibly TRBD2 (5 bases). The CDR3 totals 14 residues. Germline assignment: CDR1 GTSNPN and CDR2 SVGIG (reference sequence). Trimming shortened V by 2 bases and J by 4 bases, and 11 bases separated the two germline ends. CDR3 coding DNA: TGTGCCTGGAGTCGAGACCGGGGCACCGGGGAGCTGTTTTTT. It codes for CAWSRDRGTGELFF. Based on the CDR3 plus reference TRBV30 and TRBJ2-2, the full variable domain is SQTIHQWPATLVQPVGSPLSLECTVEGTSNPNLYWYRQAAGRGLQLLFYSVGIGQISSEVPQNLSASRPQDRQFILSSKKLLLSDSGFYLCAWSRDRGTGELFFGEGSRLTVL.

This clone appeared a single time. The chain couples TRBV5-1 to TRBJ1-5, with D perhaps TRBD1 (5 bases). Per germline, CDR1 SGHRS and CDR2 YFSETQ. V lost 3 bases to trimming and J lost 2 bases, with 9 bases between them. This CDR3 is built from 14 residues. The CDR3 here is CASSSGMGNQPQHF. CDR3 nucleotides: TGCGCCAGCAGCTCAGGGATGGGCAATCAGCCCCAGCATTTT.

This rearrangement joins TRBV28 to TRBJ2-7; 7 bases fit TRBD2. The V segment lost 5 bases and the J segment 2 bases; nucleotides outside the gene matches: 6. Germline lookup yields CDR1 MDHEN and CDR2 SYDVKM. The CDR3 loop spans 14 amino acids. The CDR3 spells CASSITGGTYEQYF. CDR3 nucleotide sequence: TGTGCCAGCAGTATCACGGGAGGAACCTACGAGCAGTACTTC.

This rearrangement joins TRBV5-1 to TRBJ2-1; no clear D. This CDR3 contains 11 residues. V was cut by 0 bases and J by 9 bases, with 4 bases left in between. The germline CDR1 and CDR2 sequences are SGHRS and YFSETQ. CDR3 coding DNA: TGCGCCAGCAGCTTGGATATTGAGCAGTTCTTC. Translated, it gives CASSLDIEQFF. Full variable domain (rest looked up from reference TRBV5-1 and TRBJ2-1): KAGVTQTPRYLIKTRGQQVTLSCSPISGHRSVSWYQQTPGQGLQFLFEYFSETQRNKGNFPGRFSGRQFSNSRSEMNVSTLELGDSALYLCASSLDIEQFFGPGTRLTVL.

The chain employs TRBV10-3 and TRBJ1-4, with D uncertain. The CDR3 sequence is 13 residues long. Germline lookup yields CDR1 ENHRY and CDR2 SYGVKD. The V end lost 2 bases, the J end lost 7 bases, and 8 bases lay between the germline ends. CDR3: CAISEPTSEKLFF. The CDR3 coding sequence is TGTGCCATCAGTGAGCCGACAAGTGAAAAACTGTTTTTT.

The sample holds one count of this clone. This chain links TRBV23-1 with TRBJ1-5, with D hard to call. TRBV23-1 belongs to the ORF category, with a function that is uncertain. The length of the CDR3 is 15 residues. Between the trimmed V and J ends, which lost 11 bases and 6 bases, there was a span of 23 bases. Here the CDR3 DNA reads TGCGCCCATACCTTGGGAGCCGCACGGAGTCAGCCCCAGCATTTT. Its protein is CAHTLGAARSQPQHF.

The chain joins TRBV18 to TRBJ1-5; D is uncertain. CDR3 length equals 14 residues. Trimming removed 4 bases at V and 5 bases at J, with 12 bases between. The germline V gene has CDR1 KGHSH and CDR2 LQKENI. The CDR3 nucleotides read TGTGCCAGCTCACACGACTCGATCCATCAGCCCCAGCATTTT. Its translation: CASSHDSIHQPQHF.

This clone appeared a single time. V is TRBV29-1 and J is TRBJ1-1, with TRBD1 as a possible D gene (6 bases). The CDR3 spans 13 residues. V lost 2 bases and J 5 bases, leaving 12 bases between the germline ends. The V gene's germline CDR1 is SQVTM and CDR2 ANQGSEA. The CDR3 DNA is TGCAGCGTTGAACCGGCAGGGGATACTGAAGCTTTCTTT. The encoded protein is CSVEPAGDTEAFF.

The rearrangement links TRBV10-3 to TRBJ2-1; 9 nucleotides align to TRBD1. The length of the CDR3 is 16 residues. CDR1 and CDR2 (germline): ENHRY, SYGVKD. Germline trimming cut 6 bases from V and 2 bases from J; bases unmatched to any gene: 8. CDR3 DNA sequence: TGTGCCATCAGGTCAGCTACAGGGGGCGCCTACAATGAGCAGTTCTTC. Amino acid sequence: CAIRSATGGAYNEQFF.

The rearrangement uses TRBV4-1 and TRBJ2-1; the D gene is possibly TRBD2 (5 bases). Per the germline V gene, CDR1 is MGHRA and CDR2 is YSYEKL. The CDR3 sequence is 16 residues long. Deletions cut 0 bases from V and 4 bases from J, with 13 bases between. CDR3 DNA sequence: TGCGCCAGCAGCCAAGATCCCCGCGGGTCATACAATGAGCAGTTCTTC. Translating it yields CASSQDPRGSYNEQFF.

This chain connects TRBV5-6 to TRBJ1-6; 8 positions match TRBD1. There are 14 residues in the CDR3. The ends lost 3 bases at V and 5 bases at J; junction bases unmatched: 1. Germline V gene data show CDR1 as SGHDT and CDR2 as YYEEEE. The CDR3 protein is CASSSGQDNSPLHF. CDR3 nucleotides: TGTGCCAGCAGCTCGGGACAGGATAATTCACCCCTCCACTTT.

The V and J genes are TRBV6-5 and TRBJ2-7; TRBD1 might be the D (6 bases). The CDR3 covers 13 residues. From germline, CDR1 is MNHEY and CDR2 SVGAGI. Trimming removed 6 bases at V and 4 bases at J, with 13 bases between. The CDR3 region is CASSKPGVYEQYF. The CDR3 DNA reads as TGTGCCAGCAGCAAGCCAGGGGTTTACGAGCAGTACTTC.

In DNA form, the CDR3 reads TGCGCCAGCAGCTTGGGAGGGGGCCAAGAGACCCAGTACTTC. Its translation is CASSLGGGQETQYF. The chain joins TRBV5-1 to TRBJ2-5; a possible D gene is TRBD1 (6 bases). Between the trimmed V and J ends, which lost 0 bases and 1 base, there was a span of 7 bases. Germline loops: CDR1 SGHRS, CDR2 YFSETQ. The CDR3 runs 14 residues.

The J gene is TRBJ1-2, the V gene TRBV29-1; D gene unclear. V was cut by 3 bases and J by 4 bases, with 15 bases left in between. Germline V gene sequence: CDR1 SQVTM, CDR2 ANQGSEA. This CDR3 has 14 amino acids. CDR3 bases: TGCAGCGTTGAGGTTGACATTTCGACCTATGGCTACACCTTC. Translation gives CSVEVDISTYGYTF.

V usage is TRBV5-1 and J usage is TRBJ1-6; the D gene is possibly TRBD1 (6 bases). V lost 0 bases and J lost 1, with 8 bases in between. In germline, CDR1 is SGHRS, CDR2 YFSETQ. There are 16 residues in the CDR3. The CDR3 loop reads CASSLGDTSYNSPLHF. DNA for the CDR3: TGCGCCAGCAGCTTGGGGGACACGTCCTATAATTCACCCCTCCACTTT. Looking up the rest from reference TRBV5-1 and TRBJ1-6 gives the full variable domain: KAGVTQTPRYLIKTRGQQVTLSCSPISGHRSVSWYQQTPGQGLQFLFEYFSETQRNKGNFPGRFSGRQFSNSRSEMNVSTLELGDSALYLCASSLGDTSYNSPLHFGNGTRLTVT.

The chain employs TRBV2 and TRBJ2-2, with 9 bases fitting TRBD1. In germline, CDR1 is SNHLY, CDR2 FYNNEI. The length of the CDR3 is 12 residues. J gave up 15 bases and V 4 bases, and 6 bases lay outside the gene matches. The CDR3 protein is CASSAGTGRLFF. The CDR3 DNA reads TGTGCCAGCAGTGCTGGGACAGGGAGGTTGTTTTTT.

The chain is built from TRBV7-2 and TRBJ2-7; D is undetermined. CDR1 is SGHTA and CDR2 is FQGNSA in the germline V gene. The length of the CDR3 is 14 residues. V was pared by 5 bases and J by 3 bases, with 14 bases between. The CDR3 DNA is TGTGCCAGCAGCAACAGCCGATTGTTCTACGAGCAGTACTTC. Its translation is CASSNSRLFYEQYF.

CDR3 DNA sequence: TGTGCCAGCAGTTTAACCGGGACTAGCGGGAGTCCGCAGTTCTTC. Protein sequence: CASSLTGTSGSPQFF. V usage is TRBV27 and J usage is TRBJ2-1; the match to TRBD2 covers 14 bases. After removal of 2 bases from V and 12 bases from J, the junction contained 6 bases not matched to a gene. The germline gives CDR1 MNHEY, CDR2 SMNVEV (reference sequence). The CDR3 sequence is 15 residues long.